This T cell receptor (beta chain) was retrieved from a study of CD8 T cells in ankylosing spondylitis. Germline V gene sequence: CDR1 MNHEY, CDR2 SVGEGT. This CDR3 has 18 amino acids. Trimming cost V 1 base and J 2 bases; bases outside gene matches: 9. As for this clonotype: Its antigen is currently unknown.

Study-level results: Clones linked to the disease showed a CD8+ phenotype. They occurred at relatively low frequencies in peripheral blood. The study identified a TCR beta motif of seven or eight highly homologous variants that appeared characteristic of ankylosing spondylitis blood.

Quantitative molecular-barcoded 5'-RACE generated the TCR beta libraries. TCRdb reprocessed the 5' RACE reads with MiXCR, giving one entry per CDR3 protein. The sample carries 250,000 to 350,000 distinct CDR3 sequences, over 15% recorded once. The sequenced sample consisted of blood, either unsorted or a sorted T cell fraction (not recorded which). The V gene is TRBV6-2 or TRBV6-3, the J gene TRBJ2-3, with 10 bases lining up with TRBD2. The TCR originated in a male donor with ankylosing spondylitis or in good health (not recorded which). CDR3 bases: TGTGCCAGCAGTTACTACATCGGGACTAGCGAAGACACAGATACGCAGTATTTT. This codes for CASSYYIGTSEDTDTQYF.